This T cell receptor (beta chain) was captured in a study of T cells in Graves' hyperthyroidism and ophthalmopathy. Researchers amplified the TCR beta CDR3 regions from RNA transcripts. First-round RT-PCR of the TCR CDR3 relied on the HTBI primer set. Each CDR3 protein is one row after TCRdb ran MiXCR on the multiplex PCR reads. The sample lists fewer than 650,000 distinct CDR3 sequences, roughly 13% occurring once. In its sample, this clonotype was seen many times. Trimming at V came to 0 bases and at J to 5 bases, leaving 2 bases not matched to a gene. Germline-derived CDR1 and CDR2 are SGHRS and YFSETQ. CDR3 length equals 16 residues.

The clonotype comes from a woman in her 30s with Graves' hyperthyroidism that later progressed to Graves' ophthalmopathy. Input material: blood. J is TRBJ2-1 and V is TRBV5-1, with TRBD2 matching over 13 bases. CDR3 protein: CASSLGGLAGHNEQFF. CDR3 nucleotides: TGCGCCAGCAGCTTGGGGGGACTAGCGGGACACAATGAGCAGTTCTTC.